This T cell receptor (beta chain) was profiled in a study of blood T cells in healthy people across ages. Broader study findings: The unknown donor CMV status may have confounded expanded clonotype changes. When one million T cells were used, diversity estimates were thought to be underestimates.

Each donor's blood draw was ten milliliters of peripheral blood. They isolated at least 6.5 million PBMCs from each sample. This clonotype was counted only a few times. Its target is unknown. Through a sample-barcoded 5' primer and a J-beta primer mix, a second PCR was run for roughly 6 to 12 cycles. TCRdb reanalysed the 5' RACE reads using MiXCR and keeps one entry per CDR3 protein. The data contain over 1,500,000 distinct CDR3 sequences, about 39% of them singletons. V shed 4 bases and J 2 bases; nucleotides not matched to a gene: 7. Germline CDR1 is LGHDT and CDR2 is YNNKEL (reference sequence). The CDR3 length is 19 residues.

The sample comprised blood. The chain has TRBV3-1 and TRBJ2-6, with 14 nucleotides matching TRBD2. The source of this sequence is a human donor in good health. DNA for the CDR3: TGTGCCAGCAGCCCTCGGACTAGCGGGGGGTTTGCTGGGGCCAACGTCCTGACTTTC. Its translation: CASSPRTSGGFAGANVLTF.